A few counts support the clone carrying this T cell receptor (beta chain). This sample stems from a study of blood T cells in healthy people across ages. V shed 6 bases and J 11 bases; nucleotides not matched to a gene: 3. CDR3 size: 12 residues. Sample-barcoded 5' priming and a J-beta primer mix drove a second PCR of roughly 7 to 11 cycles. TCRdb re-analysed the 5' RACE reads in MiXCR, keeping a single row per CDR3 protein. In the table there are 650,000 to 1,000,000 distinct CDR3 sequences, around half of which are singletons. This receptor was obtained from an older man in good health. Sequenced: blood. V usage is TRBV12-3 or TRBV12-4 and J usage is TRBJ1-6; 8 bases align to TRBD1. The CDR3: CASRTTGAPLHF. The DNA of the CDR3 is TGTGCCAGCAGGACGACAGGGGCACCCCTCCACTTT.